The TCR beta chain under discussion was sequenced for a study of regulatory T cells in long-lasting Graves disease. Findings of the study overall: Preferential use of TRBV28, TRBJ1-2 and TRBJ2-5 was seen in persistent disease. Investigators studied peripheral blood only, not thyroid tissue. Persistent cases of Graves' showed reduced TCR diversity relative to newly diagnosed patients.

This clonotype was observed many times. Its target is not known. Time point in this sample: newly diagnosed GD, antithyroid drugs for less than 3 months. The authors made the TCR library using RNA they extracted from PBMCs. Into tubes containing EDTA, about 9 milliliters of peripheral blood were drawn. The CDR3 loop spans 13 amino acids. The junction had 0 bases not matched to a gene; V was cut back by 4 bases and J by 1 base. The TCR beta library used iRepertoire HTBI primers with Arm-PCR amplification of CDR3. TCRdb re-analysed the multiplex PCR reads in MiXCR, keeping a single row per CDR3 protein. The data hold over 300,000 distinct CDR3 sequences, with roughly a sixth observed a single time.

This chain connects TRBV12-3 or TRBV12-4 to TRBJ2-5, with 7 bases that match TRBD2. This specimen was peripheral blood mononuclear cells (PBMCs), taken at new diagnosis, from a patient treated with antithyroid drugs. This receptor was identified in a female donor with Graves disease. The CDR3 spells CASSSSGQETQYF. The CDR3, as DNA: TGTGCCAGCAGTTCTAGCGGCCAAGAGACCCAGTACTTC.